Each of the 5 T cell receptor beta chains below was sequenced from the same sample in a study of OX40 agonist ivuxolimab in advanced cancers. Libraries were prepared by immunoSEQ multiplex PCR; TCRdb keeps only in-frame clonotypes and omits some of them. The sample consists of approximately 14,000 clones, around 77% of them appearing once. This specimen was CD4+ or CD8+ T cells sorted from blood, taken in a trial of the OX40 agonist ivuxolimab. These receptors were obtained from an adult with an advanced solid tumor such as melanoma, head and neck, liver or kidney cancer.

This clone has a single count. The gene calls are TRBV2 and TRBJ2-2, with D tentatively TRBD2 (5 bases). Trimming took 8 bases from V and 2 from J, leaving 12 bases between them. Germline V gene sequence: CDR1 SNHLY, CDR2 FYNNEI. CDR3 length equals 14 residues. CDR3 region: CASEAEKNTGELFF. DNA for the CDR3: TGTGCCAGCGAAGCGGAGAAAAACACCGGGGAGCTGTTTTTT.

The CDR3 protein is CASSPSRVYGYTF. In DNA form, the CDR3 reads TGTGCCAGCAGTCCGTCCAGGGTCTATGGCTACACCTTC. J is TRBJ1-2 and V is TRBV28, with D possibly matching TRBD1 (5 bases). The CDR3 covers 13 residues. Trimming took off 5 bases at V and 4 bases at J, with 11 bases between the two ends. Germline V gene sequence: CDR1 MDHEN, CDR2 SYDVKM.

The V gene is TRBV4-1, the J gene TRBJ1-5; no clear D. CDR3 length: 15 residues. Germline V gives CDR1 MGHRA, CDR2 YSYEKL. Trimming shortened V by 0 bases and J by 7 bases, and 13 bases separated the two germline ends. CDR3 residues: CASSQDSGPRQPQHF. The CDR3 DNA is TGCGCCAGCAGCCAAGATTCGGGCCCAAGGCAGCCCCAGCATTTT.

The chain uses TRBV11-3 and TRBJ2-5, with TRBD2 identical over 10 bases. The V gene's germline CDR1 is SGHNT and CDR2 YENEEA. The CDR3 is made up of 16 amino acids. V lost 5 bases to trimming and J lost 7 bases; unmatched junction nucleotides: 13. CDR3 residues: CASSQPTSGPLGTQYF. CDR3 nucleotide sequence: TGTGCCAGCAGCCAACCGACTAGCGGGCCATTAGGGACCCAGTACTTC.

The chain carries TRBV6-6 and TRBJ2-7, with D perhaps being TRBD1 or TRBD2 (5 bases each). Trimming stripped 6 bases from V and 2 bases from J, with 14 bases between. CDR3 size: 14 residues. Per the germline V gene, CDR1 is MNHNY and CDR2 is SVGAGI (reference sequence). CDR3 in amino acids: CASRTGTATYEQYF. CDR3 DNA: TGTGCCAGCAGAACCGGGACGGCAACCTACGAGCAGTACTTC.